Below are 7 T cell receptor beta chains sequenced from a single sample in a study of neoadjuvant nivolumab and ipilimumab in lung cancer (dated by TCRdb to 2020 to 2021). The time point label, as the study defines it: pretherapy, before neoadjuvant immune checkpoint inhibitors. Receptor libraries were prepared by the immunoSEQ multiplex PCR assay. The immuneACCESS repertoire file appears here via TCRdb, limited to in-frame rearrangements. These files lack a portion of the clones; in checked studies, under half of the deficit traces to unresolved V genes, and the cause of the others is not known. For this sample the table gives some 50,000 clones, of which 85% to 90% were detected only once. Of the sample, 3% to 4% is held by the ten largest clones. Sequenced here: blood, sampled before neoadjuvant nivolumab, alone or with ipilimumab. These receptors all come from an adult with non-small cell lung cancer. Some clones in this sample may be carry-over from other donors' samples.

This clone was observed a few times. In DNA form, the CDR3 reads TGTGCCAGTAGTATAGTGGCGGGACAGCCCTACGAGCAGTACTTC. Translating it yields CASSIVAGQPYEQYF. The V and J genes are TRBV19 and TRBJ2-7, with D perhaps TRBD1 (7 bases). CDR3 size: 15 residues. Germline V gene sequence: CDR1 LNHDA, CDR2 SQIVND (reference sequence). V shed 1 base and J shed 2 bases, with 12 bases lying between them.

The genes are TRBV25-1 and TRBJ2-1; TRBD2 matches 9 bases. CDR1 is MGHDK, CDR2 SYGVNS, per germline. CDR3 length equals 14 residues. Losses at the gene ends were 7 bases for V and 4 bases for J; bases not matched to a gene: 5. The CDR3 nucleotides read TGTGCCAGCACCGGACTAGCGCGATACAATGAGCAGTTCTTC. Translated: CASTGLARYNEQFF.

J is TRBJ1-5 and V is TRBV30; the D is unclear. Per germline, CDR1 GTSNPN and CDR2 SVGIG (reference sequence). The CDR3 is made up of 12 amino acids. V was trimmed by 0 bases and J by 11 bases, leaving 11 bases between them. The CDR3 DNA is TGTGCCTGGAGTGTATTAGGATCGGCCCAGCATTTT. It yields the protein CAWSVLGSAQHF.

The chain has TRBV5-5 and TRBJ1-1; TRBD1 is a possible D gene (5 bases). Per germline, CDR1 SGHKS and CDR2 YYEKEE (reference sequence). This CDR3 region has 15 residues. V shed 1 base and J shed 5 bases, with 15 bases lying between them. CDR3 nucleotides: TGTGCCAGCAGCTTGTCCCCCGTGGGGGGGACTGAAGCTTTCTTT. Translating it yields CASSLSPVGGTEAFF. The full variable domain, its missing parts supplied by reference TRBV5-5 and TRBJ1-1, is DAGVTQSPTHLIKTRGQQVTLRCSPISGHKSVSWYQQVLGQGPQFIFQYYEKEERGRGNFPDRFSARQFPNYSSELNVNALLLGDSALYLCASSLSPVGGTEAFFGQGTRLTVV.

The sample holds one count of this clone. The rearrangement joins TRBV16 to TRBJ2-1, with D possibly TRBD1 on 6 matching bases. The germline V gene has CDR1 KGHSY and CDR2 FQNENV. The length of the CDR3 is 13 residues. V gave up 1 base and J gave up 13 bases, with 14 bases separating them. The CDR3 region is CASSQYPGTQQFF. The CDR3 DNA sequence: TGTGCCAGCAGCCAATATCCCGGGACACAACAGTTCTTC. The whole variable domain, filled in from reference TRBV16 and TRBJ2-1, reads GEEVAQTPKHLVRGEGQKAKLYCAPIKGHSYVFWYQQVLKNEFKFLISFQNENVFDETGMPKERFSAKCLPNSPCSLEIQATKLEDSAVYFCASSQYPGTQQFFGPGTRLTVL.

This clone was seen only once. The chain couples TRBV5-6 to TRBJ2-7; TRBD1 agrees at 7 bases. CDR1 and CDR2 (germline): SGHDT, YYEEEE. The junction had 6 bases not matched to a gene; V was cut back by 3 bases and J by 3 bases. This CDR3 contains 14 residues. CDR3 loop: CASSWSGTDYEQYF. CDR3 DNA: TGTGCCAGCAGCTGGTCCGGGACAGACTACGAGCAGTACTTC.

This clone was found once. This sequence joins TRBV5-8 and TRBJ2-3, with TRBD2 matching 7 bases. The V and J ends lost 5 bases and 0 bases, in that order; junction bases with no gene match: 6. The germline V gene encodes CDR1 SGHTS and CDR2 YDEGEE. The CDR3 covers 15 residues. CDR3 nucleotide sequence: TGTGCCAGCAGGGGGGGGAGCGGTAGCACAGATACGCAGTATTTT. The encoded protein is CASRGGSGSTDTQYF.